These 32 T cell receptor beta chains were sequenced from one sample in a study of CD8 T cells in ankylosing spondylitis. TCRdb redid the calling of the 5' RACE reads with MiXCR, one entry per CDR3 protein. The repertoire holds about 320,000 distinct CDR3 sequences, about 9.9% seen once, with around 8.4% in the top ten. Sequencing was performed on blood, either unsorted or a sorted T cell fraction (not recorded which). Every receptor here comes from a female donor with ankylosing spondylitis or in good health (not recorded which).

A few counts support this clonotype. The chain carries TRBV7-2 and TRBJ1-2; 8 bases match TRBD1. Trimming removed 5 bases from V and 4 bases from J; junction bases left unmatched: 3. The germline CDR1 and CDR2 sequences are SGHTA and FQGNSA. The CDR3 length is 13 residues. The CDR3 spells CASSKQGGYGYTF. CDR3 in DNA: TGTGCCAGCAGCAAACAGGGGGGCTATGGCTACACCTTC.

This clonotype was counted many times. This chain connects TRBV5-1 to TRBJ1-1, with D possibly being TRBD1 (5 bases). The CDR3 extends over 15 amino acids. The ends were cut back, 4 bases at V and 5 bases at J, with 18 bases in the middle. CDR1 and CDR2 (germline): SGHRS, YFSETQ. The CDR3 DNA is TGCGCCAGCAGCCCCTCCGGGACTACGGGAACTGAAGCTTTCTTT. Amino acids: CASSPSGTTGTEAFF. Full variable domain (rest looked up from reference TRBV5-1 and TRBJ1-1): KAGVTQTPRYLIKTRGQQVTLSCSPISGHRSVSWYQQTPGQGLQFLFEYFSETQRNKGNFPGRFSGRQFSNSRSEMNVSTLELGDSALYLCASSPSGTTGTEAFFGQGTRLTVV.

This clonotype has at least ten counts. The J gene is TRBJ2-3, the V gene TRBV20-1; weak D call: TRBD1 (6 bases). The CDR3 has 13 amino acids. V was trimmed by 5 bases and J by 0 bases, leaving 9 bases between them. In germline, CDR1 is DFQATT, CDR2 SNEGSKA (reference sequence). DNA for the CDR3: TGCAGTGCTCGGGACACAAGCACAGATACGCAGTATTTT. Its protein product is CSARDTSTDTQYF.

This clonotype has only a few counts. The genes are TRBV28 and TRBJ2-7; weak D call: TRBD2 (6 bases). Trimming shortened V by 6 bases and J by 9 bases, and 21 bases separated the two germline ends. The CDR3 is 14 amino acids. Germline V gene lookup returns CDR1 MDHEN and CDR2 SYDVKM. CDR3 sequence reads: CASSPRRDDRVQYF. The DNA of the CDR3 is TGTGCCAGCAGCCCCAGGCGGGATGATCGTGTGCAGTACTTC.

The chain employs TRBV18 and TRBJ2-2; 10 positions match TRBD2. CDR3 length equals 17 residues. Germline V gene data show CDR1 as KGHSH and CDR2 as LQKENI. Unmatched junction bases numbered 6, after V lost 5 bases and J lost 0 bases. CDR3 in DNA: TGTGCCAGCTCAGCCAAACTAGCGGGGCCGAACACCGGGGAGCTGTTTTTT. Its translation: CASSAKLAGPNTGELFF. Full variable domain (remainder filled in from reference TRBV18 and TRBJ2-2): NAGVMQNPRHLVRRRGQEARLRCSPMKGHSHVYWYRQLPEEGLKFMVYLQKENIIDESGMPKERFSAEFPKEGPSILRIQQVVRGDSAAYFCASSAKLAGPNTGELFFGEGSRLTVL.

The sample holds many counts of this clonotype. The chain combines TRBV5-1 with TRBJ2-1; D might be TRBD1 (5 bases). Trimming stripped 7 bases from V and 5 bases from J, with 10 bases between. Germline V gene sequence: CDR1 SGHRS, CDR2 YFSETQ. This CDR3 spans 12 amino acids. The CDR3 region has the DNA TGCGCCAGCGGACACCTCGACAATGAGCAGTTCTTC. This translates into CASGHLDNEQFF.

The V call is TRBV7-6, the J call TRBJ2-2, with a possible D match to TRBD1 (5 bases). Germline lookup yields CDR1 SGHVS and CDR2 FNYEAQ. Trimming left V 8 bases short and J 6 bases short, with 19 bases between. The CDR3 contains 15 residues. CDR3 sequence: CASSPAQVRAGELFF. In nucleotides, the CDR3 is TGTGCCAGCTCACCCGCACAGGTTCGGGCCGGGGAGCTGTTTTTT. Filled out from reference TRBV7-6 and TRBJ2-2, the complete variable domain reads GAGVSQSPRYKVTKRGQDVALRCDPISGHVSLYWYRQALGQGPEFLTYFNYEAQQDKSGLPNDRFSAERPEGSISTLTIQRTEQRDSAMYRCASSPAQVRAGELFFGEGSRLTVL.

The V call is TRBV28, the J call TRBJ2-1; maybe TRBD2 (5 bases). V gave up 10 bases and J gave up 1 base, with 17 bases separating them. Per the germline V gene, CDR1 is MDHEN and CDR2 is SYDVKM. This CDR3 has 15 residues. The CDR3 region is CATGLIGISYNEQFF. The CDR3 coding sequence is TGTGCCACCGGACTGATCGGGATTTCCTACAATGAGCAGTTCTTC.

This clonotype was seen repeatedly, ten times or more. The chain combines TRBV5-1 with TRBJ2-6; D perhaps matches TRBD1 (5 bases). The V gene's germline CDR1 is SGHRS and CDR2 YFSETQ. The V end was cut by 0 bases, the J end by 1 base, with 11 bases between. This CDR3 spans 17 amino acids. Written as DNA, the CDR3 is TGCGCCAGCAGCTTGGTCCAGGGTTTTTCTGGGGCCAACGTCCTGACTTTC. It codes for CASSLVQGFSGANVLTF.

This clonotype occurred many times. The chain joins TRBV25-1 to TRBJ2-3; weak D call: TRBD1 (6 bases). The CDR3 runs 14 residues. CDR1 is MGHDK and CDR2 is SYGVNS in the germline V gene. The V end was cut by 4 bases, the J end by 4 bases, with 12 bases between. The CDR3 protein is CASSGEGVPDTQYF. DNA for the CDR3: TGTGCCAGCAGTGGCGAGGGGGTCCCAGATACGCAGTATTTT.

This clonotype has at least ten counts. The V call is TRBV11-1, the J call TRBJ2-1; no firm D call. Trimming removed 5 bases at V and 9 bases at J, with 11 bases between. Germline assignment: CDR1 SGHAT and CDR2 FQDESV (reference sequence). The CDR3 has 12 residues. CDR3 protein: CASSPLVGEQFF. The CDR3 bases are TGTGCCAGCAGCCCGCTGGTTGGTGAGCAGTTCTTC. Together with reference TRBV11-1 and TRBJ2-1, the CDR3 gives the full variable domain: EAEVAQSPRYKITEKSQAVAFWCDPISGHATLYWYRQILGQGPELLVQFQDESVVDDSQLPKDRFSAERLKGVDSTLKIQPAELGDSAMYLCASSPLVGEQFFGPGTRLTVL.

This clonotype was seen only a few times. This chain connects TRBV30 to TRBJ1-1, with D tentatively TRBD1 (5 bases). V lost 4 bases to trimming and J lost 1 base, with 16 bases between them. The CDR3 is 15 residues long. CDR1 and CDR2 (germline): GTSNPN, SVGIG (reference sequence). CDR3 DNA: TGTGCCTGGACCCGGGGGGGGAAGGGGAACACTGAAGCTTTCTTT. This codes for CAWTRGGKGNTEAFF.

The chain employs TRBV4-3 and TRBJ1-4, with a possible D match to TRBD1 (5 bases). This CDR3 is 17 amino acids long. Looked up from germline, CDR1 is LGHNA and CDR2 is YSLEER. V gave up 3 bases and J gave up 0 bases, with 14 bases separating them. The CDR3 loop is CASSHPTAFATNEKLFF. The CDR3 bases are TGCGCCAGCAGCCACCCGACAGCTTTTGCAACTAATGAAAAACTGTTTTTT.

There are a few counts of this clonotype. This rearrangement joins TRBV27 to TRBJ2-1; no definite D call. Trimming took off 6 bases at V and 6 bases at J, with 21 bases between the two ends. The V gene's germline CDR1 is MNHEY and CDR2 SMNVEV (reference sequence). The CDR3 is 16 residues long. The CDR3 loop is CASRGFDGSLGNEQFF. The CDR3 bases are TGTGCCAGCAGGGGGTTCGATGGAAGTTTGGGCAATGAGCAGTTCTTC.

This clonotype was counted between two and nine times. DNA of the CDR3: TGTGCCTGGAGTGGACTAGGTGATACGCAGTATTTT. As protein: CAWSGLGDTQYF. The rearrangement links TRBV30 to TRBJ2-3, with a possible D match to TRBD2 (6 bases). There are 12 residues in the CDR3. V was shortened by 1 base and J by 6 bases, with 8 bases between the two germline ends. Germline CDR1 reads GTSNPN; CDR2 reads SVGIG (reference sequence).

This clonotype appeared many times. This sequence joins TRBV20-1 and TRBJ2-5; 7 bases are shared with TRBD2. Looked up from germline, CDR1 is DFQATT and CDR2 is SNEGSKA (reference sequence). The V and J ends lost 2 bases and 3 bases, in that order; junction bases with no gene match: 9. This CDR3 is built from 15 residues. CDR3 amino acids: CSARPNPGGKETQYF. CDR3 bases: TGCAGTGCTAGACCTAACCCGGGAGGCAAAGAGACCCAGTACTTC.

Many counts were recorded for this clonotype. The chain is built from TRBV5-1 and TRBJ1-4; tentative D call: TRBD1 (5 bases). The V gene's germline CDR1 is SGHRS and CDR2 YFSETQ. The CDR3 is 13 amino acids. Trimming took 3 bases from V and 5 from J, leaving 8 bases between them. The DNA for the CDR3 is TGCGCCAGCAGCTCGGGACGGAATGAAAAACTGTTTTTT. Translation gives CASSSGRNEKLFF.

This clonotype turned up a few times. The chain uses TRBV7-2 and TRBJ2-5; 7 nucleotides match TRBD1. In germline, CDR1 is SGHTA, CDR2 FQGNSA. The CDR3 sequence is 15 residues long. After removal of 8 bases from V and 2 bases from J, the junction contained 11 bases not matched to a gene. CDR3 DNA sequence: TGTGCCAGCGTTCGGGTCGGGACAGCGCAAGAGACCCAGTACTTC. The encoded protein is CASVRVGTAQETQYF.

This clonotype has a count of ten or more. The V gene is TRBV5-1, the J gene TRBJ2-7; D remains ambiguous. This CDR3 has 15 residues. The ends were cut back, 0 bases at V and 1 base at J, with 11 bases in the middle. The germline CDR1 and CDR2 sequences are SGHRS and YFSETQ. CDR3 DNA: TGCGCCAGCAGCTTGGCTCCGGGCAGTTCCTACGAGCAGTACTTC. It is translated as CASSLAPGSSYEQYF. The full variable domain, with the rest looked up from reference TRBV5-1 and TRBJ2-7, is KAGVTQTPRYLIKTRGQQVTLSCSPISGHRSVSWYQQTPGQGLQFLFEYFSETQRNKGNFPGRFSGRQFSNSRSEMNVSTLELGDSALYLCASSLAPGSSYEQYFGPGTRLTVT.

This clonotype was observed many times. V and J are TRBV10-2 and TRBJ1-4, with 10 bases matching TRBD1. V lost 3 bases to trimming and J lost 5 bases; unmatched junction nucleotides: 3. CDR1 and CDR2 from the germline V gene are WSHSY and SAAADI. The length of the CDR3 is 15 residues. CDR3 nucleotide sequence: TGCGCCAGCAGTGACTCGGGACAGGGGAATGAAAAACTGTTTTTT. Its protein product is CASSDSGQGNEKLFF.

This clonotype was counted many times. The CDR3 sequence is CASSDGVNGNQPQHF. The CDR3 DNA is TGTGCCAGCAGTGATGGAGTGAATGGCAATCAGCCCCAGCATTTT. This rearrangement joins TRBV2 to TRBJ1-5; the D is unclear. The CDR3 totals 15 residues. V dropped 3 bases and J dropped 2 bases, with 11 bases sitting between them. Germline CDR1 reads SNHLY; CDR2 reads FYNNEI.

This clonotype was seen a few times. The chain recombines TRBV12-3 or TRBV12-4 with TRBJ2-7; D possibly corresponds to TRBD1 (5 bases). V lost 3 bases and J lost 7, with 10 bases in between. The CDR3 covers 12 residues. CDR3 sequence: CASSLGLFEQYF. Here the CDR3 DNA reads TGTGCCAGCAGTTTGGGGCTTTTTGAGCAGTACTTC.

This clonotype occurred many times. The CDR3 sequence: CASSPQGVPSDEQFF. In DNA form, the CDR3 reads TGCGCCAGCAGCCCGCAAGGGGTACCGAGCGATGAGCAGTTCTTC. The V gene is TRBV4-3, the J gene TRBJ2-1; D may be TRBD1 (5 bases). The germline V gene has CDR1 LGHNA and CDR2 YSLEER. The CDR3 covers 15 residues. V was trimmed by 4 bases and J by 8 bases, leaving 18 bases between them.

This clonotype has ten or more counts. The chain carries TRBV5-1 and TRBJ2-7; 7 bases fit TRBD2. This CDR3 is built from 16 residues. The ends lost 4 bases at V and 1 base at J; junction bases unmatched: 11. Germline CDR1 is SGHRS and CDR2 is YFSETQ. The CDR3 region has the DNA TGCGCCAGCAGCCCCCAGGTGGGACTACCTTCCTACGAGCAGTACTTC. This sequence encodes CASSPQVGLPSYEQYF.

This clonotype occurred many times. The CDR3 is CASSLYGQPGRTEAFF. CDR3 bases: TGTGCCAGCAGCCTTTACGGCCAACCCGGTAGGACTGAAGCTTTCTTT. The chain is built from TRBV6-2 or TRBV6-3 and TRBJ1-1; the D is unclear. The CDR3 contains 16 residues. The V and J ends lost 6 bases and 5 bases respectively, with 22 bases between them. CDR1 and CDR2 from the germline V gene are MNHEY and SVGEGT.

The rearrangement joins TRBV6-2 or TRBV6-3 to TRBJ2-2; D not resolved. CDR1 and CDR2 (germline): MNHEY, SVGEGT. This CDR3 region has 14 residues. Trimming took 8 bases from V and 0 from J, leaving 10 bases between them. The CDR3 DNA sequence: TGTGCCAGCGAGGTGCGGTCGAACACCGGGGAGCTGTTTTTT. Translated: CASEVRSNTGELFF.

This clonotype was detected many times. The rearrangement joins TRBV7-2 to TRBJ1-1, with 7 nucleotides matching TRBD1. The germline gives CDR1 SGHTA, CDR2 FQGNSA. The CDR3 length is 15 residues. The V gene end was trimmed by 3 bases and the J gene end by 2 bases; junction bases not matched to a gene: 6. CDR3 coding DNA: TGTGCCAGCAGCTTTACAGGGGAGAGCAACACTGAAGCTTTCTTT. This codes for CASSFTGESNTEAFF.

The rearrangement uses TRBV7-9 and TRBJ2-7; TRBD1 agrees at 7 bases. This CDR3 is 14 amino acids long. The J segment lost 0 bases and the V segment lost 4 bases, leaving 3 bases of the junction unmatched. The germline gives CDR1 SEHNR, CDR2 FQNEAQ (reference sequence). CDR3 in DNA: TGTGCCAGCAGCTCGGGACAGTACTCCTACGAGCAGTACTTC. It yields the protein CASSSGQYSYEQYF. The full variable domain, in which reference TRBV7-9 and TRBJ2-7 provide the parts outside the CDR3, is DTGVSQNPRHKITKRGQNVTFRCDPISEHNRLYWYRQTLGQGPEFLTYFQNEAQLEKSRLLSDRFSAERPKGSFSTLEIQRTEQGDSAMYLCASSSGQYSYEQYFGPGTRLTVT.

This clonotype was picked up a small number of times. The CDR3 DNA sequence: TGCGCCAGCTCAACTAGCGGGAGTGTTAAGAATGAGCAGTTCTTC. It is translated as CASSTSGSVKNEQFF. The chain has TRBV10-1 and TRBJ2-1, with 11 bases lining up with TRBD2. V shed 8 bases, J shed 7 bases, and the junction held 10 bases outside the gene matches. The CDR3 extends over 15 amino acids. Germline loops: CDR1 WNHNN, CDR2 SYGVQD (reference sequence).

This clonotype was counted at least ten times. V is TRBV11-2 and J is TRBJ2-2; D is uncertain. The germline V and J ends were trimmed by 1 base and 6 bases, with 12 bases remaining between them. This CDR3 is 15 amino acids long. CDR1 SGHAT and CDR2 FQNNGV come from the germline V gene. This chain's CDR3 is CASSLGGVRAGELFF. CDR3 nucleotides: TGTGCCAGCAGCTTAGGTGGGGTACGGGCCGGGGAGCTGTTTTTT.

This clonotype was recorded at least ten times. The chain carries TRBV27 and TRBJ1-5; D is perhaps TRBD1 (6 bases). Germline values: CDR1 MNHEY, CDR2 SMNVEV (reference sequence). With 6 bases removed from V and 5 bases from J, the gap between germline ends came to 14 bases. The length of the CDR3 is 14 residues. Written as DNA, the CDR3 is TGTGCCAGCAGCCCTTCGGGGGCCCATCAGCCCCAGCATTTT. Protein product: CASSPSGAHQPQHF.

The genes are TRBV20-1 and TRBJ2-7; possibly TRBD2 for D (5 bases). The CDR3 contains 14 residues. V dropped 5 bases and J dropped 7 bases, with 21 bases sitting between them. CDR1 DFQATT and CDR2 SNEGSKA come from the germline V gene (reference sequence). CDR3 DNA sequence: TGCAGTGCTGAACCGTACCGGACCTCGGGGGAGCAGTACTTC. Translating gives CSAEPYRTSGEQYF.